The 18 T cell receptor beta chains below come from one sample, sequenced in a study of cytomegalovirus exposure and HLA in healthy donors. The PCR made use of 60 Vbeta and 13 Jbeta primers. Repertoires were generated with immunoSEQ multiplex PCR, while TCRdb's copy carries only in-frame clones and drops some. This sample has around 160,000 clones, with approximately 78% found just once. Source material: PBMCs. The source of these receptors is a man aged 35-49 years in good health and CMV-seropositive.

This chain joins TRBV18 and TRBJ2-3; D is perhaps TRBD2 (5 bases). CDR3 length: 15 residues. CDR1 is KGHSH, CDR2 LQKENI, per germline. V lost 2 bases and J lost 0, with 9 bases in between. The CDR3 DNA reads as TGTGCCAGCTCACCAGAACTAGACAGCACAGATACGCAGTATTTT. Amino acids: CASSPELDSTDTQYF.

The chain carries TRBV15 and TRBJ1-4; weak D call: TRBD1 (5 bases). The CDR3 is made up of 14 amino acids. Germline CDR1 reads LNHNV; CDR2 reads YYDKDF (reference sequence). Between the trimmed V and J ends, which lost 3 bases and 10 bases, there was a span of 15 bases. The chain's CDR3 is CATSRAGDGVKLFF. For the CDR3, the DNA is TGTGCCACCAGCAGGGCGGGGGATGGCGTAAAACTGTTTTTT.

The V gene is TRBV7-9, the J gene TRBJ2-7, with 7 nucleotides matching TRBD2. CDR3 length equals 14 residues. The V segment lost 1 base and the J segment 3 bases; nucleotides outside the gene matches: 3. Germline lookup yields CDR1 SEHNR and CDR2 FQNEAQ (reference sequence). This CDR3 reads CASSLGGGIYEQYF. The DNA of the CDR3 is TGTGCCAGCAGCTTAGGCGGGGGTATCTACGAGCAGTACTTC.

This clone was counted once. J is TRBJ2-2 and V is TRBV30; unclear D gene. Germline V CDR1 and CDR2: GTSNPN, SVGIG (reference sequence). V gave up 2 bases and J gave up 1 base, with 8 bases separating them. The length of the CDR3 is 14 residues. Here the CDR3 reads CAWSFLLNTGELFF. CDR3 nucleotide sequence: TGTGCCTGGAGTTTTCTCCTGAACACCGGGGAGCTGTTTTTT. The full variable domain, in which reference TRBV30 and TRBJ2-2 provide the parts outside the CDR3, is SQTIHQWPATLVQPVGSPLSLECTVEGTSNPNLYWYRQAAGRGLQLLFYSVGIGQISSEVPQNLSASRPQDRQFILSSKKLLLSDSGFYLCAWSFLLNTGELFFGEGSRLTVL.

In its sample, this clone was seen once. The chain carries TRBV28 and TRBJ2-1, with 12 nucleotides matching TRBD2. The germline CDR1 and CDR2 sequences are MDHEN and SYDVKM. The ends lost 5 bases at V and 8 bases at J; junction bases unmatched: 4. The CDR3 totals 14 residues. This chain's CDR3 is CASSRLAGVYEQFF. The CDR3 coding sequence is TGTGCCAGCAGTAGACTAGCGGGAGTTTATGAGCAGTTCTTC.

V and J are TRBV7-9 and TRBJ1-1, with 7 bases aligning to TRBD1. V lost 7 bases to trimming and J lost 0 bases; unmatched junction nucleotides: 5. Germline V gives CDR1 SEHNR, CDR2 FQNEAQ (reference sequence). The CDR3 has 14 amino acids. This chain's CDR3 is CASTPGTVNTEAFF. For the CDR3, the DNA is TGTGCCAGCACCCCGGGGACAGTGAACACTGAAGCTTTCTTT.

This clone appeared many times. J is TRBJ1-2 and V is TRBV4-1; D call uncertain. CDR3 size: 16 residues. The germline CDR1 and CDR2 sequences are MGHRA and YSYEKL. The ends were cut back, 0 bases at V and 7 bases at J, with 18 bases in the middle. The CDR3 protein is CASSQDDAGISSGYTF. CDR3 in DNA: TGCGCCAGCAGCCAAGATGACGCGGGGATATCTTCTGGCTACACCTTC.

This sequence joins TRBV27 and TRBJ2-1; D is unresolved. CDR3 length: 15 amino acids. V lost 2 bases, J lost 6 bases, and 14 bases lay in between. Germline loops: CDR1 MNHEY, CDR2 SMNVEV (reference sequence). Here the CDR3 DNA reads TGTGCCAGCAGTTTAGCCCGATCAAGCCCCAATGAGCAGTTCTTC. Amino acids: CASSLARSSPNEQFF.

The chain combines TRBV7-2 with TRBJ2-1; D may be TRBD1 (5 bases). Germline loops: CDR1 SGHTA, CDR2 FQGNSA. V lost 1 base to trimming and J lost 5 bases, with 18 bases between them. This CDR3 spans 17 amino acids. As DNA, the CDR3 is TGTGCCAGCAGCTTAGATTTCGGCAGGGTGGGTGACAATGAGCAGTTCTTC. Its protein is CASSLDFGRVGDNEQFF.

This clone was detected only once. The V gene is TRBV5-6, the J gene TRBJ1-1; the D gene is possibly TRBD1 (5 bases). Germline lookup yields CDR1 SGHDT and CDR2 YYEEEE. V was shortened by 4 bases and J by 3 bases, with 10 bases between the two germline ends. The CDR3 sequence is 13 residues long. For the CDR3, the DNA is TGTGCCAGCAGCGCGACAGAGGACACTGAAGCTTTCTTT. This translates into CASSATEDTEAFF.

The V and J genes are TRBV5-1 and TRBJ2-2; 7 bases match TRBD1. With V trimmed by 4 bases and J by 5 bases, 2 bases remained unmatched. The CDR3 sequence is 13 residues long. Germline CDR1 and CDR2: SGHRS and YFSETQ. CDR3 bases: TGCGCCAGCAGCGTGGACAGGACCGGGGAGCTGTTTTTT. Protein product: CASSVDRTGELFF.

The chain recombines TRBV29-1 with TRBJ2-3; D not resolved. This CDR3 is built from 13 residues. The germline V and J ends were trimmed by 5 bases and 1 base, with 10 bases remaining between them. Germline V lookup: CDR1 SQVTM, CDR2 ANQGSEA. CDR3 amino acids: CSVYYGGTDTQYF. The CDR3 coding sequence is TGCAGCGTTTACTACGGAGGCACAGATACGCAGTATTTT.

V usage is TRBV29-1 and J usage is TRBJ1-1, with D hard to call. V lost 6 bases and J lost 1, with 9 bases in between. There are 12 residues in the CDR3. CDR1 SQVTM and CDR2 ANQGSEA come from the germline V gene. The CDR3 region has the DNA TGCAGCGTATGGGCTTCGAACACTGAAGCTTTCTTT. Its translation: CSVWASNTEAFF.

This chain links TRBV6-1 with TRBJ1-4; D unclear. Germline V gene lookup returns CDR1 MNHNS and CDR2 SASEGT. The CDR3 sequence is 13 residues long. Trimming shortened V by 4 bases and J by 7 bases, and 10 bases separated the two germline ends. This CDR3 reads CASSGEWGEKLFF. DNA of the CDR3: TGTGCCAGCAGTGGGGAGTGGGGTGAAAAACTGTTTTTT.

This chain links TRBV7-2 with TRBJ2-7; 11 bases match TRBD2. The CDR3 contains 14 residues. Germline lookup yields CDR1 SGHTA and CDR2 FQGNSA. The trim removed 5 bases at V and 8 bases at J, leaving 8 bases unmatched. CDR3 sequence reads: CASSDTGTSGKQYF. The CDR3 DNA reads as TGTGCCAGCAGCGACACCGGGACTAGCGGTAAGCAGTACTTC.

This clone was observed once. The genes are TRBV15 and TRBJ1-5; the match to TRBD1 covers 7 bases. Losses at the gene ends were 2 bases for V and 4 bases for J; bases not matched to a gene: 5. CDR3 length equals 15 residues. The germline CDR1 and CDR2 sequences are LNHNV and YYDKDF (reference sequence). CDR3 in amino acids: CATSRRQGENQPQHF. In nucleotides, the CDR3 is TGTGCCACCAGCAGAAGACAGGGCGAAAATCAGCCCCAGCATTTT.

The chain uses TRBV18 and TRBJ1-1; maybe TRBD1 (5 bases). Germline V gene data show CDR1 as KGHSH and CDR2 as LQKENI. CDR3 length: 13 amino acids. V shed 3 bases and J shed 3 bases, with 8 bases lying between them. In DNA form, the CDR3 reads TGTGCCAGCTCACCTCAGGGTCACACTGAAGCTTTCTTT. This sequence encodes CASSPQGHTEAFF.

This clone was detected a few times. The CDR3: CASSLVGQEGEAFF. In nucleotides, the CDR3 is TGCGCCAGCAGCTTGGTAGGACAGGAGGGGGAAGCTTTCTTT. The chain uses TRBV5-1 and TRBJ1-1, with 7 bases lining up with TRBD1. The germline V gene encodes CDR1 SGHRS and CDR2 YFSETQ. V dropped 0 bases and J dropped 8; count of bases not matched to a gene: 7. This CDR3 comprises 14 residues. The variable domain in full, with the rest retrieved from reference TRBV5-1 and TRBJ1-1, is KAGVTQTPRYLIKTRGQQVTLSCSPISGHRSVSWYQQTPGQGLQFLFEYFSETQRNKGNFPGRFSGRQFSNSRSEMNVSTLELGDSALYLCASSLVGQEGEAFFGQGTRLTVV.